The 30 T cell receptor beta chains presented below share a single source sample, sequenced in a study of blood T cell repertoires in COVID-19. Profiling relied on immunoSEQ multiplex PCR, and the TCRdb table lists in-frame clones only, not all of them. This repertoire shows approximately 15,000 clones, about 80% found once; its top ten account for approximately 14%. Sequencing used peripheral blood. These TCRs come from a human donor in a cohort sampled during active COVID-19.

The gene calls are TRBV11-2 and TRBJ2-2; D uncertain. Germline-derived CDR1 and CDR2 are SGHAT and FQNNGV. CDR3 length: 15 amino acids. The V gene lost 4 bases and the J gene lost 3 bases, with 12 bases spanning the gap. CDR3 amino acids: CASSSPRGYTGELFF. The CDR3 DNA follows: TGTGCCAGCAGCTCCCCTCGCGGTTACACCGGGGAGCTGTTTTTT.

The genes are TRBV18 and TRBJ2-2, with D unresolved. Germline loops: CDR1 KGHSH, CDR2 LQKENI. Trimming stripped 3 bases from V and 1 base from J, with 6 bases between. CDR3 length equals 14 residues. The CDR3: CASSPPGNTGELFF. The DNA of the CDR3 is TGTGCCAGCTCACCTCCCGGGAACACCGGGGAGCTGTTTTTT.

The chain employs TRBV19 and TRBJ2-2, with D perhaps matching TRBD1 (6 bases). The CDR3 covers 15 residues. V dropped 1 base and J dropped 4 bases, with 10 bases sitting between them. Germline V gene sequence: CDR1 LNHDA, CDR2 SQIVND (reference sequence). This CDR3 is CASSIGRGGTGELFF. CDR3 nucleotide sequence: TGTGCCAGTAGTATAGGCAGGGGCGGCACCGGGGAGCTGTTTTTT.

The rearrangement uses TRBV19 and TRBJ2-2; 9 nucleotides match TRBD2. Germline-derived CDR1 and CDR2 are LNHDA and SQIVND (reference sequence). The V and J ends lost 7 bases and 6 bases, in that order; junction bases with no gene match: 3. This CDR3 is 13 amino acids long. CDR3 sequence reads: CASIGGRAGELFF. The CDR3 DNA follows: TGTGCCAGTATAGGCGGGAGGGCCGGGGAGCTGTTTTTT.

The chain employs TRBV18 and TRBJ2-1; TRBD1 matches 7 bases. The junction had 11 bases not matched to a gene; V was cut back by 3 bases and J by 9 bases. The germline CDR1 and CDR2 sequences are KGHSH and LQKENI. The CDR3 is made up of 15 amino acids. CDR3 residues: CASSPVDRPYSEQFF. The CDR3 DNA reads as TGTGCCAGCTCACCGGTGGACAGGCCATATAGTGAGCAGTTCTTC.

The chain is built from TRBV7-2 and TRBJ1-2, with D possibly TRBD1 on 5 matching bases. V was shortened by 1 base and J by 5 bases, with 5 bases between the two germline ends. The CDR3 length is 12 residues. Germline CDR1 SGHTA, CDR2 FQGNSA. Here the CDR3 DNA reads TGTGCCAGCAGCTTAGAGGGGTATGGCTACACCTTC. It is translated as CASSLEGYGYTF.

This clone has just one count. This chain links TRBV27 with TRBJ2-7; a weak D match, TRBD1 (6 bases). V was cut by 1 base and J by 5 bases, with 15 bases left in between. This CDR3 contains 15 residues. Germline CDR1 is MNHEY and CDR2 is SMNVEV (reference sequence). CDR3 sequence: CASSLLGDIWNEQYF. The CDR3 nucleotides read TGTGCCAGCAGTTTATTAGGGGACATCTGGAACGAGCAGTACTTC.

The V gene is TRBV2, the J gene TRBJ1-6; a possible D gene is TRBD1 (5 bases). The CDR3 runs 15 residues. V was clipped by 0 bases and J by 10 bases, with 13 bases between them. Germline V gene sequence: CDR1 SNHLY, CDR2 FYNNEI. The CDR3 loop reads CASSEAPGSGSPLHF. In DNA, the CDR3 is TGTGCCAGCAGTGAAGCGCCAGGGTCCGGGTCACCCCTCCACTTT.

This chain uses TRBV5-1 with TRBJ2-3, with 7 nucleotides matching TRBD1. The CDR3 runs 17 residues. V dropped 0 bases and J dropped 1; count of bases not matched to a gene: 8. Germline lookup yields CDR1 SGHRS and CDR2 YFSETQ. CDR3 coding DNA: TGCGCCAGCAGCTTGGCTATCCGACAGGGCGGCACAGATACGCAGTATTTT. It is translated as CASSLAIRQGGTDTQYF.

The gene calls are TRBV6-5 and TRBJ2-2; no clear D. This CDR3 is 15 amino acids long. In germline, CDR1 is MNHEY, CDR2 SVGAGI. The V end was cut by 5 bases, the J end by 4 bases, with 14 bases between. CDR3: CASSTSPTGTGELFF. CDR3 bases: TGTGCCAGCAGTACCTCACCGACGGGCACCGGGGAGCTGTTTTTT.

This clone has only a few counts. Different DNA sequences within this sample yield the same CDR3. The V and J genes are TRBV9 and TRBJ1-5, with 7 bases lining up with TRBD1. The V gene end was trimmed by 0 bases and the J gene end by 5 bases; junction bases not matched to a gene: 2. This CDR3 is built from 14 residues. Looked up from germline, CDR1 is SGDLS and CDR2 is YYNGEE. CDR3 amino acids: CASSVGTGDQPQHF. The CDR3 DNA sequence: TGTGCCAGCAGCGTAGGAACAGGGGATCAGCCCCAGCATTTT.

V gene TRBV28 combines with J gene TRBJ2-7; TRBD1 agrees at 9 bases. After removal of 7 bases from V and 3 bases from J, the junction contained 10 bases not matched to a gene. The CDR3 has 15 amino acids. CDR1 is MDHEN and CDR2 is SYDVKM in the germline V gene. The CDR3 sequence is CASTPDRGSLYEQYF. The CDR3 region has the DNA TGTGCCAGCACTCCCGACAGGGGGTCTCTCTACGAGCAGTACTTC.

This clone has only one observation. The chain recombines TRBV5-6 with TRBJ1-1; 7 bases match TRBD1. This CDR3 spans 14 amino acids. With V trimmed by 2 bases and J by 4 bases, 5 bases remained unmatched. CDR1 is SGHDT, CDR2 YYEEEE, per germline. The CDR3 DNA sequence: TGTGCCAGCAGCTTAGGGGGCGCGGGCACTGAAGCTTTCTTT. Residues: CASSLGGAGTEAFF.

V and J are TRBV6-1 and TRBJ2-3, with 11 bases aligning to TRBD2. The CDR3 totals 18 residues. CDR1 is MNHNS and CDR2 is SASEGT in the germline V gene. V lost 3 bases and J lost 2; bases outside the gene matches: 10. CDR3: CASSEILRLAGNTDTQYF. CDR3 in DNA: TGTGCCAGCAGTGAGATTTTACGACTAGCGGGGAACACAGATACGCAGTATTTT.

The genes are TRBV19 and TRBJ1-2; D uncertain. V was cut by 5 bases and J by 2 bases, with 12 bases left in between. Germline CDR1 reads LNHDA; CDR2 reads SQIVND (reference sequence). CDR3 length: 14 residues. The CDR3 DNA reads TGTGCCAGTAGTCCCGGCGCGGGGAACTATGGCTACACCTTC. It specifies CASSPGAGNYGYTF. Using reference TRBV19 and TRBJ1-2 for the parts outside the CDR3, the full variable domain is DGGITQSPKYLFRKEGQNVTLSCEQNLNHDAMYWYRQDPGQGLRLIYYSQIVNDFQKGDIAEGYSVSREKKESFPLTVTSAQKNPTAFYLCASSPGAGNYGYTFGSGTRLTVV.

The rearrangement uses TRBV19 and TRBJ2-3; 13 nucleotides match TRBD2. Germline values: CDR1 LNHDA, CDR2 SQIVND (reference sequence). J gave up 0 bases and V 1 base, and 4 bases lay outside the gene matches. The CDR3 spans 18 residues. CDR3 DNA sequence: TGTGCCAGTAGTATAGGACTAGCGGGGGGTCCTAGCACAGATACGCAGTATTTT. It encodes CASSIGLAGGPSTDTQYF.

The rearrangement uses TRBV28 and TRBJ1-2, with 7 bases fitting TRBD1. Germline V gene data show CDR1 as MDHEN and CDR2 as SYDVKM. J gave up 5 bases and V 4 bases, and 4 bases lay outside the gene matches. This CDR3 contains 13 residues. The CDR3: CASSSTGRYGYTF. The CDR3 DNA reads TGTGCCAGCAGTTCGACAGGGCGGTATGGCTACACCTTC.

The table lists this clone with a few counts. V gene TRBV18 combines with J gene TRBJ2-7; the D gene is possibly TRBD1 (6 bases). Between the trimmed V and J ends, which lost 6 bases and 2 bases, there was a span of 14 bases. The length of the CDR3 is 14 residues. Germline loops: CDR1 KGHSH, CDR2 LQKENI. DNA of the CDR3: TGTGCCAGCTCGCCGATACAGGGTACCTACGAGCAGTACTTC. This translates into CASSPIQGTYEQYF.

DNA for the CDR3: TGTGCCAGCAGCCGGGACTCCCTACTGGATACGCAGTATTTT. It is translated as CASSRDSLLDTQYF. V is TRBV7-6 and J is TRBJ2-3; D is perhaps TRBD2 (6 bases). V was pared by 5 bases and J by 6 bases, with 15 bases between. Germline V lookup: CDR1 SGHVS, CDR2 FNYEAQ. This CDR3 is built from 14 residues.

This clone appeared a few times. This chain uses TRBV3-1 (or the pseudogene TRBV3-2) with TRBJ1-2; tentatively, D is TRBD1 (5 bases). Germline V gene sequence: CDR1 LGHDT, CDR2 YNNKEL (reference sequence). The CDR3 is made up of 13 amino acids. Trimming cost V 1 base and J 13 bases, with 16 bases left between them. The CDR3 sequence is CASSQVRVGAFTF. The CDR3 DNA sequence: TGTGCCAGCAGCCAAGTCAGGGTTGGGGCTTTCACCTTC.

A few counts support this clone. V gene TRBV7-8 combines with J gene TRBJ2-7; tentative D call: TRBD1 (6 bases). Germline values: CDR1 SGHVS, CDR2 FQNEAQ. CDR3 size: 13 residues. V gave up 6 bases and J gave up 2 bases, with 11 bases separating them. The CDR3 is CASSDRQPYEQYF. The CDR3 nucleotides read TGTGCCAGCAGTGACAGGCAGCCCTACGAGCAGTACTTC.

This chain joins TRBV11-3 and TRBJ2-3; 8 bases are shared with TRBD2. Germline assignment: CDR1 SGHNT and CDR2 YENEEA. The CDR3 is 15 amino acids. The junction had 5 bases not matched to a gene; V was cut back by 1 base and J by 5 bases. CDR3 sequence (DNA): TGTGCCAGCAGCTTAGCGGGAGGGACTTTAGATACGCAGTATTTT. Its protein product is CASSLAGGTLDTQYF.

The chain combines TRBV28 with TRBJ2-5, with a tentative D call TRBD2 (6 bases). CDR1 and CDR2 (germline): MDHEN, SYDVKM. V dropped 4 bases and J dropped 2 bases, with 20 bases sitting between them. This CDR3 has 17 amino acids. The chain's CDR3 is CASSSAGGEGNQETQYF. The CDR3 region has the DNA TGTGCCAGCAGTTCTGCTGGAGGGGAAGGGAATCAAGAGACCCAGTACTTC.

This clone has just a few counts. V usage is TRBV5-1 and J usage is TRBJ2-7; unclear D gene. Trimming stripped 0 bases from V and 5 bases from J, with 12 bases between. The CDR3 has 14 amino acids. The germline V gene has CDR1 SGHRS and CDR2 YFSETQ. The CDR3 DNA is TGCGCCAGCAGCTTGGAACGGTTCCCGGACGAGCAGTACTTC. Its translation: CASSLERFPDEQYF. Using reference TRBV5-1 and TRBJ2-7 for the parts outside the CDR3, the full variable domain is KAGVTQTPRYLIKTRGQQVTLSCSPISGHRSVSWYQQTPGQGLQFLFEYFSETQRNKGNFPGRFSGRQFSNSRSEMNVSTLELGDSALYLCASSLERFPDEQYFGPGTRLTVT.

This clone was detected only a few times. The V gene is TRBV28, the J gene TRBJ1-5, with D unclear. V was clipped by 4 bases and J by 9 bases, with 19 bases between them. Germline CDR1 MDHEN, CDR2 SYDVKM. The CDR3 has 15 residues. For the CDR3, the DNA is TGTGCCAGCAGTTCCGCCCTCGGGTCCGGATCGCCCCAGCATTTT. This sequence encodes CASSSALGSGSPQHF.

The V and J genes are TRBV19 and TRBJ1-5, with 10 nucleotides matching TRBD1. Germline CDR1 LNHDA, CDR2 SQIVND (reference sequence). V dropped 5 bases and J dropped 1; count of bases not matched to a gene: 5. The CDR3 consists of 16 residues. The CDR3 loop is CASSSGQGNSNQPQHF. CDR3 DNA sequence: TGTGCCAGTAGTTCGGGACAGGGGAACAGCAATCAGCCCCAGCATTTT.

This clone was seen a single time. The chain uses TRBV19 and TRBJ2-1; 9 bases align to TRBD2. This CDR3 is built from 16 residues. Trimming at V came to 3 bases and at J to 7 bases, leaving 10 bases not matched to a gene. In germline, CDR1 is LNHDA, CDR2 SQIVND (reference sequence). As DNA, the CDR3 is TGTGCCAGTAGTATCTGGGGTAGCGGGGGTAGAAATGAGCAGTTCTTC. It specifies CASSIWGSGGRNEQFF.

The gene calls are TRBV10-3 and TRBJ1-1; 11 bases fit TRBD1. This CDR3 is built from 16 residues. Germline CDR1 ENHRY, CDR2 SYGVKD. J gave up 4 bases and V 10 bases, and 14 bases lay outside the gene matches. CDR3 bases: TGTGCCAGCCGGGTAGGACAGGGGGCGAGGGGCACTGAAGCTTTCTTT. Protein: CASRVGQGARGTEAFF.

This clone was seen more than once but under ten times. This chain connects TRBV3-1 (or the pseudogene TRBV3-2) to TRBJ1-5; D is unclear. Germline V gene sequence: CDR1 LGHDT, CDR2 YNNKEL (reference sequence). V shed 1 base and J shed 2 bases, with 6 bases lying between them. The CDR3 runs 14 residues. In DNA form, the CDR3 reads TGTGCCAGCAGCCAAGGTCGCGGCAATCAGCCCCAGCATTTT. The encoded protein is CASSQGRGNQPQHF.

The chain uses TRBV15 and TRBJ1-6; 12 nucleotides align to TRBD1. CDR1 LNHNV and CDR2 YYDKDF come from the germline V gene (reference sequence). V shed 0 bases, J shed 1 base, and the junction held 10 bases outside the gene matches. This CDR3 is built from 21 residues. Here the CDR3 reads CATSRDDLRGQGASYNSPLHF. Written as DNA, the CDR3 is TGTGCCACCAGCAGAGATGATTTGAGGGGACAGGGGGCATCCTATAATTCACCCCTCCACTTT.